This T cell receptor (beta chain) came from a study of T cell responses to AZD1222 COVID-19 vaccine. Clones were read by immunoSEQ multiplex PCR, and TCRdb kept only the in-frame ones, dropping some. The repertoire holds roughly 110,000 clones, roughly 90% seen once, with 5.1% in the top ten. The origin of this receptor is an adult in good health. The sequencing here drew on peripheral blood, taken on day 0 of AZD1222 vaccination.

CDR3 nucleotide sequence: TGTGCCAGCAGCAAGGGACAGGGACTCCAAGAGACCCAGTACTTC. The encoded protein is CASSKGQGLQETQYF. The genes are TRBV28 and TRBJ2-5; 9 bases fit TRBD1. This CDR3 region has 15 residues. In germline, CDR1 is MDHEN, CDR2 SYDVKM. The J segment lost 1 base and the V segment lost 6 bases, leaving 6 bases of the junction unmatched.